This is a list of T cell receptor beta chains from one sample in a study of blood T cell repertoires in COVID-19. The assay was immunoSEQ multiplex PCR, and TCRdb's table has in-frame clones only and misses some. Among roughly 92,000 clones listed, around 89% were seen once. The sequenced sample was peripheral blood. Receptors originate from a woman over 75 with active or convalescent COVID-19. The CDR3 runs from the conserved cysteine through the conserved F or W. The D gene is left open where the match is weak. A row's size may be missing; if present it is once, few, many or a size class.

TRBD1	NA	TRBJ1-3	TRBV6-5	CASSTRGGNTIYF	TGTGCCAGCTCGACCAGGGGGGGAAACACCATATATTTT
NA	once	TRBJ2-1	TRBV28	CASSPSYPREQFF	TGTGCCAGCAGCCCCTCATACCCGAGGGAGCAGTTCTTC
NA	once	TRBJ2-1	TRBV18	CASSPTGAYNEQFF	TGTGCCAGCTCACCAACGGGAGCCTACAATGAGCAGTTCTTC
NA	NA	TRBJ2-2	TRBV4-1	CASSQDGDSANTGELFF	TGCGCCAGCAGCCAAGATGGGGACTCCGCGAACACCGGGGAGCTGTTTTTT
TRBD1	NA	TRBJ1-1	TRBV7-6	CASSPNRGTEAFF	TGTGCCAGCAGCCCAAACAGGGGAACTGAAGCTTTCTTT
NA	NA	TRBJ2-3	TRBV5-1	CASSPMTSADTQYF	TGCGCCAGCAGCCCAATGACTAGTGCAGATACGCAGTATTTT
TRBD2	NA	TRBJ2-1	TRBV25-1	CATQTSGPYNEQFF	TGTGCCACCCAAACTAGCGGACCATACAATGAGCAGTTCTTC
NA	NA	TRBJ2-2	TRBV4-3	CASSQGAANTGELFF	TGCGCCAGCAGCCAAGGCGCCGCGAACACCGGGGAGCTGTTTTTT
TRBD1	NA	TRBJ1-6	TRBV27	CASSLGQVNSPLHF	TGTGCCAGCAGCCTGGGACAGGTTAATTCACCCCTCCACTTT
NA	NA	TRBJ1-5	TRBV18	CASSRTGSQSNQPQHF	TGTGCCAGCTCACGGACCGGGAGTCAGAGCAATCAGCCCCAGCATTTT
TRBD2	once	TRBJ2-7	TRBV5-1	CASSLSGGTYEQYF	TGCGCCAGCAGCTTGAGCGGGGGAACCTACGAGCAGTACTTC
TRBD1	NA	TRBJ1-5	TRBV19	CASRGTTGWYQPQHF	TGTGCCAGTAGGGGGACGACAGGGTGGTATCAGCCCCAGCATTTT
NA	once	TRBJ1-4	TRBV5-1	CASAGGKDEKLFF	TGCGCCAGCGCGGGGGGAAAAGATGAAAAACTGTTTTTT
NA	NA	TRBJ1-2	TRBV19	CASHSLLPQGYTF	TGTGCCAGTCACAGCCTCCTACCCCAAGGCTACACCTTC
TRBD2	few	TRBJ2-7	TRBV5-1	CASSLAAGGFYEQYF	TGCGCCAGCAGCTTGGCCGCGGGAGGATTCTACGAGCAGTACTTC
TRBD1	NA	TRBJ2-7	TRBV10-1	CASSGGQGAHEQYF	TGCGCCAGCAGTGGGGGACAGGGGGCTCACGAGCAGTACTTC
NA	NA	TRBJ2-3	TRBV7-2	CASSEWTDTQYF	TGTGCCAGCAGCGAGTGGACAGATACGCAGTATTTT